Described below is a single T cell receptor (beta chain) sequence and its context. This entry belongs to a study of blood T cell repertoires in COVID-19. Study in general: Specimens from acute and convalescent COVID-19 originated in the United States, Italy and Spain. T cells, B-cell-depleted T cells, or PBMCs provided the cDNA or gDNA that served as material.

TCRdb keeps only in-frame clones here, not all; method: immunoSEQ multiplex PCR. The table lists approximately 280,000 clones, nearly 90% of them singletons, with 1.5% to 2% in the top ten. Participants were placed into cohorts based on the clinical history they reported. Germline V gene data show CDR1 as SGHRS and CDR2 as YFSETQ. This CDR3 is 17 amino acids long. The trim removed 4 bases at V and 4 bases at J, leaving 9 bases unmatched. The sequence was collected from a woman aged 55-70 years who had recovered from COVID-19. Sequenced input: PBMCs or T cells enriched from blood (not recorded which). The V and J genes are TRBV5-1 and TRBJ2-7, with 15 bases aligning to TRBD2. The CDR3 spells CASSIGLAGGPSYEQYF. DNA for the CDR3: TGCGCCAGCAGCATCGGACTAGCGGGGGGGCCTTCTTACGAGCAGTACTTC.